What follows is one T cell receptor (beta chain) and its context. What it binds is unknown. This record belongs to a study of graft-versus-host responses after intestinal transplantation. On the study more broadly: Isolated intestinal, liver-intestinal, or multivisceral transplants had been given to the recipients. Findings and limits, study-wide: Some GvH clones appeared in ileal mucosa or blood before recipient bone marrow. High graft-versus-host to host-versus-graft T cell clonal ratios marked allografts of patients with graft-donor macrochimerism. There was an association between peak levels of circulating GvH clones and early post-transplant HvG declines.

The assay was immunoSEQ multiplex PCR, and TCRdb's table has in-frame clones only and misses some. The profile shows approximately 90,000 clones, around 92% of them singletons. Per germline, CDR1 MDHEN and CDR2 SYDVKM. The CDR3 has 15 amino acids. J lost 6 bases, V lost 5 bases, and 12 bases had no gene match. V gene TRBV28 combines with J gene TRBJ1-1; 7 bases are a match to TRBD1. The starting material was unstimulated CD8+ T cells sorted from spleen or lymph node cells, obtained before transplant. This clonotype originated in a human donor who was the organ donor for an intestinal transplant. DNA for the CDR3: TGTGCCAGCAGTCGAACAGGGGAGCGGTTATCTGAAGCTTTCTTT. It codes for CASSRTGERLSEAFF.